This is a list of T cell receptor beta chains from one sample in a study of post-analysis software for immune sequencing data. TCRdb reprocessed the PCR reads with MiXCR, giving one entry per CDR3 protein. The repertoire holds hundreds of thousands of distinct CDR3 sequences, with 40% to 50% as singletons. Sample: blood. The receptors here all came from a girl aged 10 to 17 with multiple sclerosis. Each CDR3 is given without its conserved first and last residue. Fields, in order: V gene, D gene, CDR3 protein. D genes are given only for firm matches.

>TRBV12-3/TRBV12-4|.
ASASVEAGYEQY
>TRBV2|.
ASTKRAIDTQY
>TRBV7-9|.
ASSLVGVTKNIQY
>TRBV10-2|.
ASSETSYEQY
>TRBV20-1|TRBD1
SLYGQGYNEQF
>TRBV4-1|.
ASSQGLWETQY
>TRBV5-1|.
ASSLEDYEQY
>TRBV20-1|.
SPLRRAGMNTEAF
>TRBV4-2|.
ASSQEEGYAYERY
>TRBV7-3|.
ASSLRAVTASGYT
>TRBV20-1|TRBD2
SARDGSGENQETQY
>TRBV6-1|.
ASRGALGDRYQPQH
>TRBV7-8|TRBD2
ASSLAGLAGVGEQY
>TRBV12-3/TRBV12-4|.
ASSWGAGGYT
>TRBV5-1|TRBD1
ASSFGQGPRETLH
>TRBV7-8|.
ASSLGLEGYT
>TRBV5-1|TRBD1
ASSTDRGNQPQH
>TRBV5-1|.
ASSFEQGSEQY
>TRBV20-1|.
SAKKTVSEAF
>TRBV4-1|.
ASSQEGPPLNAEAF
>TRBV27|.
ASSFQRTVNTEAF
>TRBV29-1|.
SVGLRLNTEAF
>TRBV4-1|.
ASSQDPGSGYTEAF
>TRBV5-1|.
ASSYRQETQY
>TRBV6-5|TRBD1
ASRASGTGLQQY
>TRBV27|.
ASSFRRAYNEQF
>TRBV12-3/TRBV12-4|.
ASSTRQGLTGANVLT
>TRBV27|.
ASRIGGQETQY
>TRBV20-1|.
SASEGSDEQF
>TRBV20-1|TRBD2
SARDLAGGGRNEQF
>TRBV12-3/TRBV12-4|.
ASGRLQQTQY
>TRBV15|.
ATSTPGEVLAKNIQY
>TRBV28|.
ASRGLQSGANVLT
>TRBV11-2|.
ASSLGAGVNEQF
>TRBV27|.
ASMKGNTYEQY